The 22 T cell receptor beta chains below come from one sample, sequenced in a study of CD8+ T cells in alopecia areata (dated by TCRdb to the late 2010s). The library was produced with the immunoSEQ multiplex PCR assay. For TCR sequencing, RNA was extracted from every sample and reverse transcribed into cDNA to serve as template. The table was pulled from immuneACCESS by TCRdb, which kept in-frame rearrangements only. Such tables lose some clones; where checked, under half of the loss comes from unresolved V genes, and the rest has no known cause. The sample table lists 170,000 or so clones, about 48% of them with a count of one. 10% to 14% of the sample goes to the ten largest clones. The time point label corresponds to: about 5 months on oral tofacitinib. The treatment or condition label here, explained by the study, means: oral pan-JAK inhibitor, 5-10 mg twice daily. Sequences were derived from CD8+ T cells sorted from blood, sampled at week 24, from a patient treated with tofacitinib. The receptors shown here come from a human donor with alopecia areata.

This chain uses TRBV14 with TRBJ2-5; a possible D gene is TRBD1 (6 bases). The germline V and J ends were trimmed by 4 bases and 2 bases, with 14 bases remaining between them. Germline V gives CDR1 SGHDN, CDR2 FVKESK. The CDR3 extends over 15 amino acids. Here the CDR3 DNA reads TGTGCCAGCAGCCTAAACGACAGGCTTCAAGAGACCCAGTACTTC. Translated, it gives CASSLNDRLQETQYF.

The chain is built from TRBV13 and TRBJ2-3; D ambiguous. The ends were cut back, 5 bases at V and 3 bases at J, with 9 bases in the middle. The V gene's germline CDR1 is PRHDT and CDR2 FYEKMQ (reference sequence). CDR3 length: 13 residues. CDR3 in amino acids: CASSPPRTDTQYF. The CDR3 nucleotides read TGTGCCAGCAGCCCCCCGAGGACAGATACGCAGTATTTT.

This rearrangement joins TRBV11-3 to TRBJ2-1; possible D gene TRBD2, 5 bases. Germline lookup yields CDR1 SGHNT and CDR2 YENEEA. The CDR3 consists of 12 residues. The V end was cut by 4 bases, the J end by 8 bases, with 9 bases between. For the CDR3, the DNA is TGTGCCAGCAGCTCACTAGTACATGAGCAGTTCTTC. Translating gives CASSSLVHEQFF.

The J gene is TRBJ2-7, the V gene TRBV4-3; TRBD1 matches 9 bases. The CDR3 is 14 residues long. From germline, CDR1 is LGHNA and CDR2 YSLEER. The V and J ends lost 5 bases and 2 bases, in that order; junction bases with no gene match: 4. CDR3 protein: CASSTYRGPYEQYF. CDR3 DNA: TGCGCCAGCAGCACGTACAGGGGGCCCTACGAGCAGTACTTC.

With respect to this clone: Other DNA sequences in this specimen translate into the identical CDR3. The chain has TRBV29-1 and TRBJ1-1, with D tentatively TRBD1 (5 bases). The CDR3 is made up of 12 amino acids. CDR1 is SQVTM, CDR2 ANQGSEA, per germline. The germline V and J ends were trimmed by 6 bases and 3 bases, with 11 bases remaining between them. CDR3 nucleotide sequence: TGCAGCGTCGAGAGGGGCGACACTGAAGCTTTCTTT. Its translation: CSVERGDTEAFF.

The gene calls are TRBV30 and TRBJ2-1; tentatively, D is TRBD1 (5 bases). The CDR3 is made up of 12 amino acids. Trimming pared 3 bases from V and 4 bases from J, leaving 7 bases between. Germline values: CDR1 GTSNPN, CDR2 SVGIG (reference sequence). The CDR3 loop is CAWRTDYNEQFF. CDR3 DNA: TGTGCCTGGAGGACAGATTACAATGAGCAGTTCTTC.

The chain carries TRBV30 and TRBJ2-3, with D possibly matching TRBD2 (6 bases). Germline loops: CDR1 GTSNPN, CDR2 SVGIG (reference sequence). The CDR3 has 13 residues. V lost 0 bases, J lost 6 bases, and 10 bases lay in between. CDR3 sequence reads: CAWSVGTLDTQYF. The CDR3 DNA sequence: TGTGCCTGGAGTGTAGGGACTTTGGATACGCAGTATTTT.

This chain joins TRBV29-1 and TRBJ1-1, with D hard to call. V was trimmed by 4 bases and J by 0 bases, leaving 15 bases between them. There are 15 residues in the CDR3. Germline loops: CDR1 SQVTM, CDR2 ANQGSEA. In DNA, the CDR3 is TGCAGCGTTGTTGCGTTTTTTAGGATGAACACTGAAGCTTTCTTT. Its translation: CSVVAFFRMNTEAFF.

This clone was seen a handful of times. V gene TRBV14 combines with J gene TRBJ2-7, with D uncertain. The CDR3 is 13 residues long. Trimming left V 1 base short and J 9 bases short, with 13 bases between. Germline V gene data show CDR1 as SGHDN and CDR2 as FVKESK. CDR3 in amino acids: CASSQVSSAWQYF. CDR3 DNA: TGTGCCAGCAGCCAAGTAAGTTCGGCTTGGCAGTACTTC.

As regards this clone: Other DNA sequences from this sample encode an identical CDR3 as well. The chain has TRBV30 and TRBJ2-1; D is ambiguous. CDR1 and CDR2 from the germline V gene are GTSNPN and SVGIG (reference sequence). This CDR3 has 13 residues. Trimming left V 4 bases short and J 6 bases short, with 13 bases between. The CDR3 protein is CAWNLDGTNEQFF. CDR3 DNA: TGTGCCTGGAACCTCGACGGCACCAATGAGCAGTTCTTC. Complete variable domain (other parts from reference TRBV30 and TRBJ2-1): SQTIHQWPATLVQPVGSPLSLECTVEGTSNPNLYWYRQAAGRGLQLLFYSVGIGQISSEVPQNLSASRPQDRQFILSSKKLLLSDSGFYLCAWNLDGTNEQFFGPGTRLTVL.

The gene calls are TRBV4-3 and TRBJ2-7; TRBD2 is a possible D gene (5 bases). CDR1 and CDR2 (germline): LGHNA, YSLEER. This CDR3 contains 15 residues. Trimming stripped 0 bases from V and 3 bases from J, with 12 bases between. The CDR3, as DNA: TGCGCCAGCAGCCAAGAAGTCTATCGGGGCTACGAGCAGTACTTC. Translated, it gives CASSQEVYRGYEQYF.

This clone was seen more than once but under ten times. J is TRBJ2-7 and V is TRBV5-1, with D perhaps being TRBD1 or TRBD2 (5 bases each). The CDR3 covers 12 residues. Trimming shortened V by 8 bases and J by 3 bases, and 12 bases separated the two germline ends. CDR1 is SGHRS and CDR2 is YFSETQ in the germline V gene. Here the CDR3 DNA reads TGCGCCAGTCAGGGAGATCGCTACGAGCAGTACTTC. Translating gives CASQGDRYEQYF.

The chain carries TRBV9 and TRBJ2-5; possible D gene TRBD1, 5 bases. The CDR3 has 16 amino acids. Trimming took 0 bases from V and 5 from J, leaving 17 bases between them. Germline V gene sequence: CDR1 SGDLS, CDR2 YYNGEE. The CDR3 spells CASSVADTTLGETQYF. The DNA of the CDR3 is TGTGCCAGCAGCGTAGCGGACACTACCTTGGGGGAGACCCAGTACTTC.

The chain joins TRBV7-6 to TRBJ2-1; TRBD1 matches 10 bases. The CDR3 sequence is 15 residues long. In germline, CDR1 is SGHVS, CDR2 FNYEAQ. Germline trimming cut 5 bases from V and 4 bases from J; bases unmatched to any gene: 5. The CDR3: CASSPGQGTYNEQFF. For the CDR3, the DNA is TGTGCCAGCAGCCCGGGACAGGGGACGTACAATGAGCAGTTCTTC.

This clone was picked up a small number of times. The chain couples TRBV6-5 to TRBJ1-2; perhaps TRBD1 as D (6 bases). The CDR3 contains 13 residues. V was cut by 5 bases and J by 5 bases, with 12 bases left in between. Per the germline V gene, CDR1 is MNHEY and CDR2 is SVGAGI. The CDR3 sequence is CASSPRDKYGYTF. The CDR3, as DNA: TGTGCCAGCAGTCCGCGGGACAAGTATGGCTACACCTTC.

The chain couples TRBV6-1 to TRBJ2-1; 9 bases are a match to TRBD2. V gave up 3 bases and J gave up 6 bases; unmatched junction bases: 6. Germline CDR1 MNHNS, CDR2 SASEGT. The CDR3 contains 15 residues. The CDR3 DNA sequence: TGTGCCAGCAGTGATGGGCGGGGGGGATTCAATGAGCAGTTCTTC. Residues: CASSDGRGGFNEQFF.

This clone has a handful of counts. The chain recombines TRBV4-3 with TRBJ1-2; 9 bases align to TRBD1. The CDR3 is 14 residues long. Trimming took 0 bases from V and 5 from J; bases not matched to a gene: 1. Germline V gives CDR1 LGHNA, CDR2 YSLEER. The CDR3 nucleotides are TGCGCCAGCAGCCAAGATGACAGGGGGTATGGCTACACCTTC. This codes for CASSQDDRGYGYTF.

In this sample, this clone turned up a few times. CDR3 DNA sequence: TGTGCCAGCGGATACGGACAGCTGAACACTGAAGCTTTCTTT. Its translation is CASGYGQLNTEAFF. The chain links TRBV21-1 to TRBJ1-1; whether TRBD1, the table's D call, matches the DNA was not checked. TRBV21-1 is a pseudogene locus. This CDR3 region has 14 residues.

The rearrangement joins TRBV27 to TRBJ2-7, with 11 bases matching TRBD1. CDR1 is MNHEY and CDR2 is SMNVEV in the germline V gene (reference sequence). Trimming at V came to 8 bases and at J to 4 bases, leaving 10 bases not matched to a gene. The CDR3 is made up of 15 amino acids. Here the CDR3 reads CASSPGTGGFYEQYF. Here the CDR3 DNA reads TGTGCCAGCTCCCCCGGGACAGGGGGTTTTTACGAGCAGTACTTC.

V and J are TRBV25-1 and TRBJ1-1, with a tentative D call TRBD1 (6 bases). The CDR3 spans 12 residues. The ends were cut back, 9 bases at V and 5 bases at J, with 13 bases in the middle. The germline V gene has CDR1 MGHDK and CDR2 SYGVNS. CDR3 sequence: CASAQGITEAFF. The CDR3 DNA is TGTGCCAGTGCACAGGGAATAACTGAAGCTTTCTTT.

The sample holds a few counts of this clone. V and J are TRBV30 and TRBJ2-1, with 13 bases that match TRBD2. With 1 base clipped from V and 9 bases from J, the junction kept 6 bases outside the gene matches. The CDR3 has 15 amino acids. CDR1 is GTSNPN, CDR2 SVGIG, per germline (reference sequence). For the CDR3, the DNA is TGTGCCTGGAGTGACGGGACTAGCGGGGAAATTGAGCAGTTCTTC. Protein product: CAWSDGTSGEIEQFF.

This clone was recorded a few times. The V and J genes are TRBV14 and TRBJ1-5; D unresolved. The germline CDR1 and CDR2 sequences are SGHDN and FVKESK. V gave up 1 base and J gave up 2 bases, with 3 bases separating them. CDR3 length: 13 amino acids. The CDR3 loop is CASSQGGNQPQHF. The CDR3, as DNA: TGTGCCAGCAGCCAAGGGGGCAATCAGCCCCAGCATTTT.